This is a list of T cell receptor beta chains from one sample in a study of blood T cell repertoires in COVID-19. The method was immunoSEQ multiplex PCR; TCRdb's version includes in-frame clones alone and lacks a portion of them. The sample lists hundreds of thousands of clones; around 90% were seen once. Sequenced input: peripheral blood. These receptors were obtained from a man in his forties or fifties with acute or convalescent COVID-19. Each CDR3 is given without its conserved first and last residue. Only some rows state a clone size, as once, few, many or a class for expanded clones.

abundance | v_gene | CDR3aa
. | TRBV6-2/TRBV6-3 | ASSYSRPGRGTVGNQPQH
. | TRBV7-9 | ASSYPGTGDYGYT
. | TRBV10-3 | AISDPSFVTQY
. | TRBV29-1 | SVHSSEGNTEAF
once | TRBV12-3/TRBV12-4 | ASSFVESELF
. | TRBV6-5 | ASSRPGDNSPLH
. | TRBV13 | ASSLGDSPLQF
. | TRBV11-2 | ASARQGGSPLH
. | TRBV3-1/TRBV3-2 | ASSQERGWGEINEKLF
. | TRBV7-8 | ASSLGLAVDNEQF
. | TRBV28 | ASSLPLAGGSYNEQF
few | TRBV19 | ASSIGQGNYNEQF
. | TRBV4-1 | ASNSGSGQGYSTGNTEAF
. | TRBV5-1 | ASSLTGPSFSGNTIY
. | TRBV27 | ASSLSGQGGNYGYT
. | TRBV10-3 | AIRGGAGDSYEQY
once | TRBV29-1 | SADQGVEGYT
. | TRBV6-1 | ASSEEEGTGLISYGYT
. | TRBV2 | ASSDRLPRTDTQY
once | TRBV6-4 | ASSLRGALAGVPDTQY